The rows below give T cell receptor beta chains drawn from one sample of a study of regulatory T cells in long-lasting Graves disease. MiXCR was run by TCRdb on the multiplex PCR reads, yielding one entry per CDR3 protein. The table lists hundreds of thousands of distinct CDR3 sequences, less than 25% of them singletons. Sequenced material: peripheral blood mononuclear cells (PBMCs), taken when the disease was refractory, from a patient treated with antithyroid drugs. All receptors come from a female donor with Graves disease. CDR3s leave out the opening cysteine and the closing phenylalanine or tryptophan.

CDR3 protein	V gene	J gene
AWNPGAGGDEQY	TRBV30	TRBJ2-7
ASQTGTSGRAKF	TRBV12-3/TRBV12-4	TRBJ2-1
ASSDGLAGGEQY	TRBV9	TRBJ2-7
SVEAEGVGDTQY	TRBV29-1	TRBJ2-3
ASSGAGGPNEQF	TRBV7-9	TRBJ2-1
ASSPLMRGDTEAF	TRBV5-6	TRBJ1-1
ASGWFPNTEAF	TRBV28	TRBJ1-1
ASSFQREGYNEQF	TRBV6-5	TRBJ2-1
ASGGLGAYEQY	TRBV27	TRBJ2-7
ASRSARGLTQY	TRBV6-2/TRBV6-3	TRBJ2-5
ASRPRAPADTQY	TRBV28	TRBJ2-3
SAVTSAEAF	TRBV20-1	TRBJ1-1
ASSWRENSPLH	TRBV27	TRBJ1-6
ASSLVGLPNTGELF	TRBV7-2	TRBJ2-2
ASRPLGGSEKLF	TRBV6-1	TRBJ1-4
ASSTFPGPAGYEQH	TRBV7-2	TRBJ2-7